This T cell receptor beta chain was sequenced in a study of T cells in Graves' hyperthyroidism and ophthalmopathy. Overall study findings and caveats: Most thyroid clonotypes that were expanded above 0.001 also turned up in blood.

V lost 0 bases to trimming and J lost 4 bases; unmatched junction nucleotides: 5. Per the germline V gene, CDR1 is SGDLS and CDR2 is YYNGEE. The CDR3 has 15 residues. For this clonotype: Its antigen is undetermined.

An absence of ophthalmopathy progression within 18 months meant stable Graves' hyperthyroidism. Those patients with uncontrolled infection, other autoimmune disease, pregnancy or lactation were excluded. Clinical symptoms, serum thyroxine and TRAb, thyroid ultrasound and orbital computed tomography together formed the diagnostic basis. Amplification targeted TCR beta CDR3 regions from RNA transcripts. HTBI primers were used for first-round RT-PCR of the TCR CDR3. TCRdb reprocessed the multiplex PCR reads with MiXCR, giving one entry per CDR3 protein. The data hold hundreds of thousands of distinct CDR3 sequences, with approximately 14% observed a single time.

The sequenced material came from blood. The origin of this receptor is a woman younger than 35 with Graves' hyperthyroidism. The chain uses TRBV9 and TRBJ2-7; 9 bases line up with TRBD1. The CDR3 sequence: CASSVGYRGLYEQYF. CDR3 in DNA: TGTGCCAGCAGCGTAGGATACAGGGGGCTTTACGAGCAGTACTTC.